This T cell receptor (beta chain) was captured by sequencing in a study of T cells after somatic rescue of genetic block. The repertoire was sequenced with immunoSEQ multiplex PCR; TCRdb's copy has only in-frame clones and lacks some. The sample carries 110,000 or so clones, about nine tenths recorded once. The trim removed 4 bases at V and 3 bases at J, leaving 6 bases unmatched. CDR1 and CDR2 (germline): SGHRS, YFSETQ. The CDR3 length is 16 residues. Input material: peripheral blood mononuclear cells (PBMCs). This sequence joins TRBV5-1 and TRBJ2-3; 12 bases map to TRBD1. The receptor was derived from a woman younger than 35. This chain's CDR3 is CASSTGTGGATDTQYF. CDR3 nucleotide sequence: TGCGCCAGCAGCACGGGGACAGGGGGCGCGACAGATACGCAGTATTTT.